A single sample is the source of the 11 T cell receptor beta chains below, sequenced in a study of shared clonotypes between healthy human individuals (dated by TCRdb to the early 2020s). To prepare the library, the immunoSEQ multiplex PCR assay was applied. In its TCRdb copy, this immuneACCESS table keeps in-frame sequences only and misses some clones. Where compared with another copy, unresolved V genes explain less than half of these, and the others have no known cause. The sample yields about 480,000 clones; 75% to 80% were counted once. Of the sample, about an eighth falls within the top ten clones. The sequenced material came from PBMCs. All receptors derive from a woman aged 40 to 50 in good health. Some clones in this sample may be carry-over from other donors' samples.

This clone was counted only a few times. The gene calls are TRBV7-2 and TRBJ2-5, with unresolved D. The CDR3 length is 15 residues. Trimming left V 0 bases short and J 1 base short, with 9 bases between. Germline V gene sequence: CDR1 SGHTA, CDR2 FQGNSA. The CDR3 DNA reads as TGTGCCAGCAGCTTAGCGCATGTACCCCAAGAGACCCAGTACTTC. It encodes CASSLAHVPQETQYF. Complete variable domain (other parts from reference TRBV7-2 and TRBJ2-5): GAGVSQSPSNKVTEKGKDVELRCDPISGHTALYWYRQSLGQGLEFLIYFQGNSAPDKSGLPSDRFSAERTGGSVSTLTIQRTQQEDSAVYLCASSLAHVPQETQYFGPGTRLLVL.

J is TRBJ2-5 and V is TRBV27, with D unresolved. The J call is in doubt because the DNA end fits TRBJ2-7 better. The CDR3 contains 15 residues. Germline V gene data show CDR1 as MNHEY and CDR2 as SMNVEV (reference sequence). The DNA of the CDR3 is TGTGCCAGCAGTTGGTCAGGACGTTTTTCCTACGAGCAGTACTTC. Its translation: CASSWSGRFSYEQYF.

This chain joins TRBV4-2 and TRBJ1-2, with 7 bases identical to TRBD1. Trimming cost V 0 bases and J 2 bases; bases outside gene matches: 6. Per germline, CDR1 LGHNA and CDR2 YNFKEQ. The CDR3 covers 16 residues. The DNA of the CDR3 is TGTGCCAGCAGCCAAGATTGGGACAGCTTGAACTATGGCTACACCTTC. This translates into CASSQDWDSLNYGYTF.

As regards this clone: At the DNA level, this CDR3 is encoded by other sequences in the same sample as well. The chain is built from TRBV7-2 and TRBJ2-7; D gene ambiguous. The CDR3 has 11 residues. CDR1 and CDR2 (germline): SGHTA, FQGNSA. Trimming pared 3 bases from V and 5 bases from J, leaving 5 bases between. The CDR3 DNA sequence: TGTGCCAGCAGCTTGGTCCACGAGCAGTACTTC. Amino acids: CASSLVHEQYF. The whole variable domain, remainder taken from reference TRBV7-2 and TRBJ2-7, is GAGVSQSPSNKVTEKGKDVELRCDPISGHTALYWYRQSLGQGLEFLIYFQGNSAPDKSGLPSDRFSAERTGGSVSTLTIQRTQQEDSAVYLCASSLVHEQYFGPGTRLTVT.

This clone turned up a few times. Given a far larger clone just one base away, this is likely a sequencing read error. The chain links TRBV2 to TRBJ2-2; no reliable D call. The V gene lost 7 bases and the J gene lost 8 bases, with 8 bases spanning the gap. Germline V lookup: CDR1 SNHLY, CDR2 FYNNEI. This CDR3 region has 11 residues. CDR3 sequence reads: CASTPRGELFF. In DNA, the CDR3 is TGTGCCAGCACCCCTCGGGGGGAGCTGTTTTTT. The full variable domain, in which reference TRBV2 and TRBJ2-2 provide the parts outside the CDR3, is EPEVTQTPSHQVTQMGQEVILRCVPISNHLYFYWYRQILGQKVEFLVSFYNNEISEKSEIFDDQFSVERPDGSNFTLKIRSTKLEDSAMYFCASTPRGELFFGEGSRLTVL.

This chain's CDR3 is CASSQRHRGTGELFF. As DNA, the CDR3 is TGTGCCAGCAGCCAGAGGCACAGGGGCACCGGGGAGCTGTTTTTT. This chain joins TRBV5-4 and TRBJ2-2; 7 bases are shared with TRBD1. The CDR3 has 15 amino acids. In germline, CDR1 is SGHNT, CDR2 YYREEE (reference sequence). J was trimmed by 4 bases and V by 4 bases; bases with no gene match: 7. Full variable domain (outside the CDR3, taken from reference TRBV5-4 and TRBJ2-2): ETGVTQSPTHLIKTRGQQVTLRCSSQSGHNTVSWYQQALGQGPQFIFQYYREEENGRGNFPPRFSGLQFPNYSSELNVNALELDDSALYLCASSQRHRGTGELFFGEGSRLTVL.

J is TRBJ2-3 and V is TRBV30; TRBD2 aligns across 10 bases. The germline gives CDR1 GTSNPN, CDR2 SVGIG (reference sequence). After removal of 3 bases from V and 2 bases from J, the junction contained 11 bases not matched to a gene. The CDR3 covers 17 residues. CDR3 in amino acids: CAWSDLLAGSSTDTQYF. The CDR3, as DNA: TGTGCCTGGAGCGATCTACTAGCGGGATCTTCCACAGATACGCAGTATTTT.

V usage is TRBV5-1 and J usage is TRBJ2-2; perhaps D is TRBD1 or TRBD2 (7 bases each). Trimming cost V 3 bases and J 5 bases, with 20 bases left between them. The length of the CDR3 is 17 residues. Germline CDR1 and CDR2: SGHRS and YFSETQ. The CDR3 here is CASSSTTQGRETGELFF. CDR3 coding DNA: TGCGCCAGCAGCTCAACAACACAGGGGAGGGAGACCGGGGAGCTGTTTTTT.

This rearrangement joins TRBV6-4 to TRBJ1-1; D ambiguous. Germline-derived CDR1 and CDR2 are MRHNA and SNTAGT. The CDR3 totals 13 residues. V was trimmed by 2 bases and J by 1 base, leaving 5 bases between them. The CDR3: CASSDTWNTEAFF. CDR3 nucleotide sequence: TGTGCCAGCAGTGACACGTGGAACACTGAAGCTTTCTTT.

This clone is termed medium-sized. J is TRBJ2-2 and V is TRBV5-5, with 10 bases lining up with TRBD2. There are 15 residues in the CDR3. The V gene end was trimmed by 3 bases and the J gene end by 1 base; junction bases not matched to a gene: 0. CDR1 is SGHKS and CDR2 is YYEKEE in the germline V gene (reference sequence). CDR3 region: CASSWTSGNTGELFF. The CDR3 nucleotides are TGTGCCAGCAGCTGGACTAGCGGGAACACCGGGGAGCTGTTTTTT.

This clone was picked up one time. This chain joins TRBV4-2 and TRBJ1-1; D is unresolved. Germline V gene sequence: CDR1 LGHNA, CDR2 YNFKEQ. There are 14 residues in the CDR3. V was clipped by 0 bases and J by 6 bases, with 11 bases between them. The CDR3 sequence: CASSQDPGTAEAFF. CDR3 DNA: TGTGCCAGCAGCCAAGATCCTGGCACCGCTGAAGCTTTCTTT.